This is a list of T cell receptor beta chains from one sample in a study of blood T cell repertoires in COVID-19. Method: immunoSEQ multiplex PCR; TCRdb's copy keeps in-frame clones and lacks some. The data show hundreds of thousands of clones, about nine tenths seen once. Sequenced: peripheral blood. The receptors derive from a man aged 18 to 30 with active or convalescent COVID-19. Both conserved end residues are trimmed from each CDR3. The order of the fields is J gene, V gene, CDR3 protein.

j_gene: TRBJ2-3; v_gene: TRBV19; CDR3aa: ASRGPSGLAGGPSTDTQY
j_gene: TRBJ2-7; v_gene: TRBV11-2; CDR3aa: ASSPPGQGGSEQY
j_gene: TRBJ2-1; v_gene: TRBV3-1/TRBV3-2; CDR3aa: ASSQAADRDNEQF
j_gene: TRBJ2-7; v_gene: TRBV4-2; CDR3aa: ASSQEEGSYEQY
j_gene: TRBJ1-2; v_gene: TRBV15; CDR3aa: ATSKEGGAYGYT
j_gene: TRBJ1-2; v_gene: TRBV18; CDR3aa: ASSPQQEANYGYT
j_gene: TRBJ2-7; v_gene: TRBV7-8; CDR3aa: ASSNSGTGLLVQY
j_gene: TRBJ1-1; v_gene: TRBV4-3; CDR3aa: ASSQDRTMNTEAF
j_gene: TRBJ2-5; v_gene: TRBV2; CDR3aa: ATLAGGPGETQY
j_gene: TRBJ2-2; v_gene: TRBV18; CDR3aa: ASSPPRRRAGVFTWELF
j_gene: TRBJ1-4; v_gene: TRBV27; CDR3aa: ASSSGLGSLEKLF
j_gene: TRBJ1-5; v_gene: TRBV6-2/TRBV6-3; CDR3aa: ASSPTQNRGYSNQPQH
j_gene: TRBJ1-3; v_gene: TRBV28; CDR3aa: ASSSPTGENSGNTIY
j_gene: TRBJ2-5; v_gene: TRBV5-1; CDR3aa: ASSLMTGTETQY
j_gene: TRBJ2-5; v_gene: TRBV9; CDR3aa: ASSVGTSFSETQY
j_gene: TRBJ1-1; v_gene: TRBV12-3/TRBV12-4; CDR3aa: ASRGDRNTEAF
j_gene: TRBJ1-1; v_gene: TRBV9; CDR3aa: ASSVAVMNTEAF
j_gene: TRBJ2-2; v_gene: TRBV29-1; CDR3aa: SVGHSLVNTGELF
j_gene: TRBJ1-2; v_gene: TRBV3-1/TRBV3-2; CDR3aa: ASSRQGANYGYT